Below, 16 T cell receptor beta chains from the same sample are listed, as sequenced in a study of response to subunit inactivated influenza vaccine. TCRdb passed the RT-PCR reads through MiXCR, listing each CDR3 protein once. The sample has 170,000 or so distinct CDR3 sequences, over 8.5% seen once. Sequencing used CD8+ T cells sorted from PBMCs, obtained around 25 months after vaccination. These receptors were taken from a man aged 50-75 years who received an inactivated influenza vaccine.

This clonotype was seen many times. The rearrangement links TRBV6-2 or TRBV6-3 to TRBJ1-5, with unresolved D. CDR3 length: 16 residues. The V end was cut by 2 bases, the J end by 2 bases, with 13 bases between. Germline assignment: CDR1 MNHEY and CDR2 SVGEGT. The CDR3 here is CASSYPRLRGNQPQHF. DNA of the CDR3: TGTGCCAGCAGTTACCCCAGGCTCCGGGGCAATCAGCCCCAGCATTTT.

The J gene is TRBJ2-1, the V gene TRBV6-5; D is ambiguous. This CDR3 spans 16 amino acids. The germline gives CDR1 MNHEY, CDR2 SVGAGI. V was clipped by 2 bases and J by 5 bases, with 16 bases between them. CDR3 coding DNA: TGTGCCAGCAGTTACATCGGCGGCCGATTCAACAATGAGCAGTTCTTC. Its protein product is CASSYIGGRFNNEQFF.

This clonotype was detected ten times or more. The chain joins TRBV5-1 to TRBJ2-5; a possible D gene is TRBD1 (6 bases). The germline V gene has CDR1 SGHRS and CDR2 YFSETQ. This CDR3 has 14 amino acids. V lost 0 bases and J lost 5, with 11 bases in between. The CDR3 nucleotides are TGCGCCAGCAGCTTGGATGCAGGGGAGGAGACCCAGTACTTC. It codes for CASSLDAGEETQYF.

V and J are TRBV5-1 and TRBJ2-5; 8 positions match TRBD2. The germline V gene encodes CDR1 SGHRS and CDR2 YFSETQ. V lost 0 bases, J lost 5 bases, and 3 bases stayed unmatched. This CDR3 has 14 amino acids. CDR3 in amino acids: CASSLGTSWETQYF. In nucleotides, the CDR3 is TGCGCCAGCAGCTTGGGGACTAGCTGGGAGACCCAGTACTTC. Combining the CDR3 with reference TRBV5-1 and TRBJ2-5 gives the whole variable domain KAGVTQTPRYLIKTRGQQVTLSCSPISGHRSVSWYQQTPGQGLQFLFEYFSETQRNKGNFPGRFSGRQFSNSRSEMNVSTLELGDSALYLCASSLGTSWETQYFGPGTRLLVL.

This clonotype was seen a handful of times. The chain's CDR3 is CASSLYSTTSGRLGVSTDTQYF. In nucleotides, the CDR3 is TGTGCCAGCAGTTTATATTCCACGACTAGCGGGAGGTTGGGGGTTAGCACAGATACGCAGTATTTT. V and J are TRBV27 and TRBJ2-3, with 13 bases fitting TRBD2. J gave up 0 bases and V 1 base, and 16 bases lay outside the gene matches. The V gene's germline CDR1 is MNHEY and CDR2 SMNVEV (reference sequence). This CDR3 is 22 amino acids long.

This clonotype has a count of ten or more. The rearrangement uses TRBV23-1 and TRBJ1-5; 7 bases map to TRBD1. TRBV23-1 is designated an ORF whose function remains uncertain. The ends lost 4 bases at V and 1 base at J; junction bases unmatched: 7. The CDR3 has 16 residues. CDR3 in DNA: TGCGCCAGCAGTCCCCCAGGGGGTAAAAGCAATCAGCCCCAGCATTTT. This codes for CASSPPGGKSNQPQHF.

This clonotype was counted ten times or more. The chain recombines TRBV9 with TRBJ2-1; D is undetermined. The CDR3 is 15 amino acids. Trimming took 0 bases from V and 7 from J, leaving 14 bases between them. Per the germline V gene, CDR1 is SGDLS and CDR2 is YYNGEE. The CDR3 here is CASSVGLQDPNEQFF. In nucleotides, the CDR3 is TGTGCCAGCAGCGTAGGTCTCCAAGACCCTAATGAGCAGTTCTTC.

This clonotype was counted only a few times. The chain has TRBV9 and TRBJ1-2; D remains unclear. The CDR3 is 16 amino acids. Germline V gene sequence: CDR1 SGDLS, CDR2 YYNGEE. The V gene lost 0 bases and the J gene lost 1 base, with 13 bases spanning the gap. Here the CDR3 DNA reads TGTGCCAGCAGCGTAGCCCGGACGCAAGATAACTATGGCTACACCTTC. It specifies CASSVARTQDNYGYTF.

The sample holds a few counts of this clonotype. The rearrangement joins TRBV12-3 or TRBV12-4 to TRBJ2-7; TRBD1 agrees at 8 bases. Losses at the gene ends were 5 bases for V and 5 bases for J; bases not matched to a gene: 8. The length of the CDR3 is 14 residues. CDR3 nucleotide sequence: TGTGCCAGCAGTCAGAGATTGACAGGGGACGAGCAGTACTTC. Translated, it gives CASSQRLTGDEQYF.

The V gene is TRBV9, the J gene TRBJ2-2, with 11 bases matching TRBD2. Germline trimming cut 4 bases from V and 1 base from J; bases unmatched to any gene: 3. Germline lookup yields CDR1 SGDLS and CDR2 YYNGEE. This CDR3 is 16 amino acids long. The CDR3 sequence: CASSMGLAENTGELFF. The CDR3 bases are TGTGCCAGCAGCATGGGACTAGCGGAGAACACCGGGGAGCTGTTTTTT.

V usage is TRBV5-1 and J usage is TRBJ2-3; D is unclear. The CDR3 extends over 12 amino acids. Germline V gene lookup returns CDR1 SGHRS and CDR2 YFSETQ. V gave up 5 bases and J gave up 4 bases, with 8 bases separating them. The CDR3 DNA reads TGCGCCAGCAGTCCGCCGGCAGATACGCAGTATTTT. Encoded protein: CASSPPADTQYF. Drawing the rest from reference TRBV5-1 and TRBJ2-3, the complete variable domain is KAGVTQTPRYLIKTRGQQVTLSCSPISGHRSVSWYQQTPGQGLQFLFEYFSETQRNKGNFPGRFSGRQFSNSRSEMNVSTLELGDSALYLCASSPPADTQYFGPGTRLTVL.

The J gene is TRBJ2-5, the V gene TRBV27; D is perhaps TRBD1 (6 bases). The CDR3 spans 14 residues. Germline assignment: CDR1 MNHEY and CDR2 SMNVEV (reference sequence). Trimming cost V 2 bases and J 5 bases, with 12 bases left between them. The CDR3 coding sequence is TGTGCCAGCAGTTTAGCGTTCCAGGGGGAGACCCAGTACTTC. This translates into CASSLAFQGETQYF.

To note about this clonotype: A much larger clone sits a single nucleotide away, making a read error possible. The CDR3 does not close with the conserved phenylalanine or tryptophan, likely indicating a read error. This sequence joins TRBV6-5 and TRBJ2-7; no definite D call. CDR3 size: 15 residues. Trimming took off 0 bases at V and 0 bases at J, with 9 bases between the two ends. Germline values: CDR1 MNHEY, CDR2 SVGAGI. The CDR3, as DNA: TGTGCCAGCAGTTACTCGGCGGAGAGCTCCTACGAGCAGTACTTA. This sequence encodes CASSYSAESSYEQYL.

This chain links TRBV27 with TRBJ1-1, with D possibly matching TRBD1 (5 bases). The CDR3 extends over 15 amino acids. Per the germline V gene, CDR1 is MNHEY and CDR2 is SMNVEV (reference sequence). Trimming stripped 6 bases from V and 0 bases from J, with 14 bases between. CDR3 bases: TGTGCCAGCAGACCAGGGTTTGGAATGAACACTGAAGCTTTCTTT. Translating it yields CASRPGFGMNTEAFF.

This clonotype was observed at least ten times. V is TRBV29-1 and J is TRBJ2-3, with 10 bases identical to TRBD1. The CDR3 has 12 amino acids. From germline, CDR1 is SQVTM and CDR2 ANQGSEA. Trimming cost V 6 bases and J 4 bases; bases outside gene matches: 1. The CDR3 nucleotides are TGCAGCGTCGGGACAGGGGCAGATACGCAGTATTTT. Its protein product is CSVGTGADTQYF.

This clonotype has more than one count but fewer than ten. The chain carries TRBV12-3 or TRBV12-4 and TRBJ2-3; the match to TRBD2 covers 9 bases. The CDR3 sequence is 17 residues long. The V gene end was trimmed by 4 bases and the J gene end by 6 bases; junction bases not matched to a gene: 14. In DNA, the CDR3 is TGTGCCAGCAGTTCCAAACCCCCGGGACTAGCTAGGGATACGCAGTATTTT. It encodes CASSSKPPGLARDTQYF.